A selection of T cell receptor beta chains follows, all from one sample in a study of cytomegalovirus exposure and HLA in healthy donors. Generated by immunoSEQ multiplex PCR, the TCRdb table keeps only in-frame clones and is missing some. The table lists approximately 190,000 clones, roughly 76% of them singletons. Sequenced input: PBMCs. Receptors were obtained from a woman in her 30s in good health and CMV-seropositive. The CDR3 runs from the conserved cysteine through the conserved F or W. D genes are given only for firm matches. Expanded clones are given a class, and other clones once, few, many or no size at all.

size: .; V: TRBV27; J: TRBJ2-7; D: .; DNA: TGTGCCAGCAGTTTATACTGGAGCAATTCCTACGAGCAGTACTTC; CDR3: CASSLYWSNSYEQYF
size: .; V: TRBV9; J: TRBJ2-1; D: TRBD2; DNA: TGTGCCAGCAGCGTAAAGAGCGGGGGTCCCTACAATGAGCAGTTCTTC; CDR3: CASSVKSGGPYNEQFF
size: once; V: TRBV6-5; J: TRBJ1-5; D: .; DNA: TGTGCCAGCAGTTACTCGCGGGGTTTTCAGCCCCAGCATTTT; CDR3: CASSYSRGFQPQHF
size: .; V: TRBV15; J: TRBJ2-4; D: .; DNA: TGTGCCACCAGAACACGGACAGACAAAAACATTCAGTACTTC; CDR3: CATRTRTDKNIQYF
size: .; V: TRBV7-2; J: TRBJ1-1; D: .; DNA: TGTGCCAGCAGCTTAGGACAGGCGAACACTGAAGCTTTCTTT; CDR3: CASSLGQANTEAFF
size: once; V: TRBV7-7; J: TRBJ1-2; D: .; DNA: TGTGCTAGCAGCCCTGACAGTCCTAACTATGGCTACACCTTC; CDR3: CASSPDSPNYGYTF
size: .; V: TRBV7-9; J: TRBJ2-5; D: .; DNA: TGTGCCAGCAGCTTCTGGCCAGAGACCCAGTACTTC; CDR3: CASSFWPETQYF
size: .; V: TRBV5-1; J: TRBJ2-2; D: TRBD1; DNA: TGCGCCAGCAGCCCGGACAGGGGAGGGGCCGGGGAGCTGTTTTTT; CDR3: CASSPDRGGAGELFF
size: .; V: TRBV15; J: TRBJ2-1; D: TRBD2; DNA: TGTGCCATAGGAGCGGGGGGCATTCTCGGGTACAATGAGCAGTTCTTC; CDR3: CAIGAGGILGYNEQFF
size: .; V: TRBV10-3; J: TRBJ2-5; D: TRBD2; DNA: TGTGCCACCCGCGGGGGGCAAGAGACCCAGTACTTC; CDR3: CATRGGQETQYF
size: .; V: TRBV28; J: TRBJ1-1; D: .; DNA: TGTGCCAGCAGCCCGGGGGGGGGCACTGAAGCTTTCTTT; CDR3: CASSPGGGTEAFF
size: .; V: TRBV11-2; J: TRBJ1-2; D: TRBD1; DNA: TGTGCCAGCAGCTTATTGGTACAGGGGGCGACTGGCTACACCTTC; CDR3: CASSLLVQGATGYTF
size: .; V: TRBV18; J: TRBJ2-5; D: .; DNA: TGTGCCAGCTCACCGACCACAGGGGCGGGGGAGACCCAGTACTTC; CDR3: CASSPTTGAGETQYF
size: .; V: TRBV6-5; J: TRBJ2-1; D: TRBD2; DNA: TGTGCCAGCAGTCCCCGCGGGGGGCCCCAAAATGAGCAGTTCTTC; CDR3: CASSPRGGPQNEQFF
size: once; V: TRBV7-9; J: TRBJ2-3; D: .; DNA: TGTGCCAGCAGCTTAGTTGGACAGCTAGGGACAGATACGCAGTATTTT; CDR3: CASSLVGQLGTDTQYF
size: .; V: TRBV7-9; J: TRBJ1-5; D: TRBD1; DNA: TGTGCCAGCAGCTCACAGGGGATACTCAATCAGCCCCAGCATTTT; CDR3: CASSSQGILNQPQHF
size: .; V: TRBV18; J: TRBJ1-6; D: .; DNA: TGTGCCAGCTCACCGTTTGAACAGGGATGGAATTCACCCCTCCACTTT; CDR3: CASSPFEQGWNSPLHF
size: .; V: TRBV13; J: TRBJ2-1; D: .; DNA: TGTGCCAGCAGCTTAGATGGCGGGACCTACAATGAGCAGTTCTTC; CDR3: CASSLDGGTYNEQFF
size: .; V: TRBV2; J: TRBJ1-4; D: .; DNA: TGTGCCAGCAGTGGGGAGTCTAATGAAAAACTGTTTTTT; CDR3: CASSGESNEKLFF
size: .; V: TRBV28; J: TRBJ2-3; D: .; DNA: TGTGCCAGCAGTTTACCGGGGACAGATACGCAGTATTTT; CDR3: CASSLPGTDTQYF
size: once; V: TRBV7-9; J: TRBJ1-4; D: .; DNA: TGTGCCAGCAGCCGTGGACAGCCGGAAAAACTGTTTTTT; CDR3: CASSRGQPEKLFF
size: few; V: TRBV7-3; J: TRBJ2-2; D: .; DNA: TGTGCCAGCAGCTTAACCGGGACTAACACCGGGGAGCTGTTTTTT; CDR3: CASSLTGTNTGELFF
size: .; V: TRBV7-8; J: TRBJ2-1; D: TRBD2; DNA: TGTGCCAGCAGCTTAGGAGCGGGGGCATACAATGAGCAGTTCTTC; CDR3: CASSLGAGAYNEQFF
size: .; V: TRBV5-1; J: TRBJ2-7; D: .; DNA: TGCGCCAGCAGCTTGGGGGGAGGATTTGACGAGCAGTACTTC; CDR3: CASSLGGGFDEQYF
size: .; V: TRBV28; J: TRBJ2-1; D: TRBD1; DNA: TGTGCCAGCAGTCTCCGACAAGGACAGGTGAGAAACAATGAGCAGTTCTTC; CDR3: CASSLRQGQVRNNEQFF
size: once; V: TRBV27; J: TRBJ1-1; D: .; DNA: TGTGCCAGCAGTTTATCACGGGGGACTGAAGCTTTCTTT; CDR3: CASSLSRGTEAFF
size: .; V: TRBV7-2; J: TRBJ1-2; D: .; DNA: TGTGCCAGCAGCTTAGTGCCCCAGGGTGGGGGCTACACCTTC; CDR3: CASSLVPQGGGYTF
size: .; V: TRBV18; J: TRBJ1-1; D: .; DNA: TGTGCCAGCTCACCCTACGGGACTTCAGGTGAAGCTTTCTTT; CDR3: CASSPYGTSGEAFF
size: .; V: TRBV7-3; J: TRBJ2-1; D: .; DNA: TGTGCCAGCAGCCAGGACAGTAGCTCCTACAATGAGCAGTTCTTC; CDR3: CASSQDSSSYNEQFF